The source of this TCR beta chain is a study of blood T cell repertoires in COVID-19. In the study overall: There were acute and convalescent COVID-19 samples, and they came from the United States, Italy and Spain. Sample material is recorded as cDNA or gDNA derived from T cells, B-cell-depleted T cells, or PBMCs.

Germline CDR1 reads DFQATT; CDR2 reads SNEGSKA (reference sequence). The CDR3 is 13 residues long. Trimming removed 3 bases from V and 4 bases from J, with 12 bases in between. Original methodology: Amplification of reference gene primers was used by the study to estimate nucleated cell counts. Profiling relied on immunoSEQ multiplex PCR, and the TCRdb table lists in-frame clones only, not all of them. That table supplies the V and J calls and clone size; D and trimming were determined from the DNA. Here the sample spans tens of thousands of clones, 70% to 90% being singletons. The sample taken for sequencing was peripheral blood. The rearrangement joins TRBV20-1 to TRBJ1-1; D call uncertain. The TCR comes from an elderly woman with active COVID-19. CDR3 protein: CSASRVRRTEAFF. The CDR3 coding sequence is TGCAGTGCTAGTCGGGTGCGTCGCACTGAAGCTTTCTTT.